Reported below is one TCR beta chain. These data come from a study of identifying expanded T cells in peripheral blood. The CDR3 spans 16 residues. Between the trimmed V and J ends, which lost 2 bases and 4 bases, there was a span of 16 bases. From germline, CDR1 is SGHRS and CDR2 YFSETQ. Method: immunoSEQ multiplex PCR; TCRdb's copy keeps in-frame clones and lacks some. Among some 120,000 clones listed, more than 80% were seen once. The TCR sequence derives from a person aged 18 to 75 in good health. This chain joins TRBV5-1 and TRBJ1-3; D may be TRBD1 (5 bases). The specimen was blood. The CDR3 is CASSLAGNPSGNTIYF. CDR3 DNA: TGCGCCAGCAGCTTAGCAGGGAACCCGTCGGGAAACACCATATATTTT.